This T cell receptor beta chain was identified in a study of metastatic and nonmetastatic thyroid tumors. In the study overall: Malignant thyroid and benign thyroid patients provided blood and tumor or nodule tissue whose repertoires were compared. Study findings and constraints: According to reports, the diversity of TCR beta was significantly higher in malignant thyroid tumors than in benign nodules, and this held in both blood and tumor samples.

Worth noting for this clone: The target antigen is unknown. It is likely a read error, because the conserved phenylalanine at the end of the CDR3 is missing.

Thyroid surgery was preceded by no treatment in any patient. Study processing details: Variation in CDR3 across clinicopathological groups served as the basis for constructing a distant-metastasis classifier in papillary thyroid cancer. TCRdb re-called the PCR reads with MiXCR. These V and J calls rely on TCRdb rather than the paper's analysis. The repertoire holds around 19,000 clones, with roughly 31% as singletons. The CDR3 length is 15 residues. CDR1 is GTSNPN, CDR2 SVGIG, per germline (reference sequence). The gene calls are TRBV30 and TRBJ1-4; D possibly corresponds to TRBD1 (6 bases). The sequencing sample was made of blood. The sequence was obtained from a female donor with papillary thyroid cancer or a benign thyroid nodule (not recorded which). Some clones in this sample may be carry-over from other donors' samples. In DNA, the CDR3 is TGTGTCTGGAGCCCAACAGGGTTAACTAATGAAAAACTGTTTTTG. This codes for CVWSPTGLTNEKLFL.